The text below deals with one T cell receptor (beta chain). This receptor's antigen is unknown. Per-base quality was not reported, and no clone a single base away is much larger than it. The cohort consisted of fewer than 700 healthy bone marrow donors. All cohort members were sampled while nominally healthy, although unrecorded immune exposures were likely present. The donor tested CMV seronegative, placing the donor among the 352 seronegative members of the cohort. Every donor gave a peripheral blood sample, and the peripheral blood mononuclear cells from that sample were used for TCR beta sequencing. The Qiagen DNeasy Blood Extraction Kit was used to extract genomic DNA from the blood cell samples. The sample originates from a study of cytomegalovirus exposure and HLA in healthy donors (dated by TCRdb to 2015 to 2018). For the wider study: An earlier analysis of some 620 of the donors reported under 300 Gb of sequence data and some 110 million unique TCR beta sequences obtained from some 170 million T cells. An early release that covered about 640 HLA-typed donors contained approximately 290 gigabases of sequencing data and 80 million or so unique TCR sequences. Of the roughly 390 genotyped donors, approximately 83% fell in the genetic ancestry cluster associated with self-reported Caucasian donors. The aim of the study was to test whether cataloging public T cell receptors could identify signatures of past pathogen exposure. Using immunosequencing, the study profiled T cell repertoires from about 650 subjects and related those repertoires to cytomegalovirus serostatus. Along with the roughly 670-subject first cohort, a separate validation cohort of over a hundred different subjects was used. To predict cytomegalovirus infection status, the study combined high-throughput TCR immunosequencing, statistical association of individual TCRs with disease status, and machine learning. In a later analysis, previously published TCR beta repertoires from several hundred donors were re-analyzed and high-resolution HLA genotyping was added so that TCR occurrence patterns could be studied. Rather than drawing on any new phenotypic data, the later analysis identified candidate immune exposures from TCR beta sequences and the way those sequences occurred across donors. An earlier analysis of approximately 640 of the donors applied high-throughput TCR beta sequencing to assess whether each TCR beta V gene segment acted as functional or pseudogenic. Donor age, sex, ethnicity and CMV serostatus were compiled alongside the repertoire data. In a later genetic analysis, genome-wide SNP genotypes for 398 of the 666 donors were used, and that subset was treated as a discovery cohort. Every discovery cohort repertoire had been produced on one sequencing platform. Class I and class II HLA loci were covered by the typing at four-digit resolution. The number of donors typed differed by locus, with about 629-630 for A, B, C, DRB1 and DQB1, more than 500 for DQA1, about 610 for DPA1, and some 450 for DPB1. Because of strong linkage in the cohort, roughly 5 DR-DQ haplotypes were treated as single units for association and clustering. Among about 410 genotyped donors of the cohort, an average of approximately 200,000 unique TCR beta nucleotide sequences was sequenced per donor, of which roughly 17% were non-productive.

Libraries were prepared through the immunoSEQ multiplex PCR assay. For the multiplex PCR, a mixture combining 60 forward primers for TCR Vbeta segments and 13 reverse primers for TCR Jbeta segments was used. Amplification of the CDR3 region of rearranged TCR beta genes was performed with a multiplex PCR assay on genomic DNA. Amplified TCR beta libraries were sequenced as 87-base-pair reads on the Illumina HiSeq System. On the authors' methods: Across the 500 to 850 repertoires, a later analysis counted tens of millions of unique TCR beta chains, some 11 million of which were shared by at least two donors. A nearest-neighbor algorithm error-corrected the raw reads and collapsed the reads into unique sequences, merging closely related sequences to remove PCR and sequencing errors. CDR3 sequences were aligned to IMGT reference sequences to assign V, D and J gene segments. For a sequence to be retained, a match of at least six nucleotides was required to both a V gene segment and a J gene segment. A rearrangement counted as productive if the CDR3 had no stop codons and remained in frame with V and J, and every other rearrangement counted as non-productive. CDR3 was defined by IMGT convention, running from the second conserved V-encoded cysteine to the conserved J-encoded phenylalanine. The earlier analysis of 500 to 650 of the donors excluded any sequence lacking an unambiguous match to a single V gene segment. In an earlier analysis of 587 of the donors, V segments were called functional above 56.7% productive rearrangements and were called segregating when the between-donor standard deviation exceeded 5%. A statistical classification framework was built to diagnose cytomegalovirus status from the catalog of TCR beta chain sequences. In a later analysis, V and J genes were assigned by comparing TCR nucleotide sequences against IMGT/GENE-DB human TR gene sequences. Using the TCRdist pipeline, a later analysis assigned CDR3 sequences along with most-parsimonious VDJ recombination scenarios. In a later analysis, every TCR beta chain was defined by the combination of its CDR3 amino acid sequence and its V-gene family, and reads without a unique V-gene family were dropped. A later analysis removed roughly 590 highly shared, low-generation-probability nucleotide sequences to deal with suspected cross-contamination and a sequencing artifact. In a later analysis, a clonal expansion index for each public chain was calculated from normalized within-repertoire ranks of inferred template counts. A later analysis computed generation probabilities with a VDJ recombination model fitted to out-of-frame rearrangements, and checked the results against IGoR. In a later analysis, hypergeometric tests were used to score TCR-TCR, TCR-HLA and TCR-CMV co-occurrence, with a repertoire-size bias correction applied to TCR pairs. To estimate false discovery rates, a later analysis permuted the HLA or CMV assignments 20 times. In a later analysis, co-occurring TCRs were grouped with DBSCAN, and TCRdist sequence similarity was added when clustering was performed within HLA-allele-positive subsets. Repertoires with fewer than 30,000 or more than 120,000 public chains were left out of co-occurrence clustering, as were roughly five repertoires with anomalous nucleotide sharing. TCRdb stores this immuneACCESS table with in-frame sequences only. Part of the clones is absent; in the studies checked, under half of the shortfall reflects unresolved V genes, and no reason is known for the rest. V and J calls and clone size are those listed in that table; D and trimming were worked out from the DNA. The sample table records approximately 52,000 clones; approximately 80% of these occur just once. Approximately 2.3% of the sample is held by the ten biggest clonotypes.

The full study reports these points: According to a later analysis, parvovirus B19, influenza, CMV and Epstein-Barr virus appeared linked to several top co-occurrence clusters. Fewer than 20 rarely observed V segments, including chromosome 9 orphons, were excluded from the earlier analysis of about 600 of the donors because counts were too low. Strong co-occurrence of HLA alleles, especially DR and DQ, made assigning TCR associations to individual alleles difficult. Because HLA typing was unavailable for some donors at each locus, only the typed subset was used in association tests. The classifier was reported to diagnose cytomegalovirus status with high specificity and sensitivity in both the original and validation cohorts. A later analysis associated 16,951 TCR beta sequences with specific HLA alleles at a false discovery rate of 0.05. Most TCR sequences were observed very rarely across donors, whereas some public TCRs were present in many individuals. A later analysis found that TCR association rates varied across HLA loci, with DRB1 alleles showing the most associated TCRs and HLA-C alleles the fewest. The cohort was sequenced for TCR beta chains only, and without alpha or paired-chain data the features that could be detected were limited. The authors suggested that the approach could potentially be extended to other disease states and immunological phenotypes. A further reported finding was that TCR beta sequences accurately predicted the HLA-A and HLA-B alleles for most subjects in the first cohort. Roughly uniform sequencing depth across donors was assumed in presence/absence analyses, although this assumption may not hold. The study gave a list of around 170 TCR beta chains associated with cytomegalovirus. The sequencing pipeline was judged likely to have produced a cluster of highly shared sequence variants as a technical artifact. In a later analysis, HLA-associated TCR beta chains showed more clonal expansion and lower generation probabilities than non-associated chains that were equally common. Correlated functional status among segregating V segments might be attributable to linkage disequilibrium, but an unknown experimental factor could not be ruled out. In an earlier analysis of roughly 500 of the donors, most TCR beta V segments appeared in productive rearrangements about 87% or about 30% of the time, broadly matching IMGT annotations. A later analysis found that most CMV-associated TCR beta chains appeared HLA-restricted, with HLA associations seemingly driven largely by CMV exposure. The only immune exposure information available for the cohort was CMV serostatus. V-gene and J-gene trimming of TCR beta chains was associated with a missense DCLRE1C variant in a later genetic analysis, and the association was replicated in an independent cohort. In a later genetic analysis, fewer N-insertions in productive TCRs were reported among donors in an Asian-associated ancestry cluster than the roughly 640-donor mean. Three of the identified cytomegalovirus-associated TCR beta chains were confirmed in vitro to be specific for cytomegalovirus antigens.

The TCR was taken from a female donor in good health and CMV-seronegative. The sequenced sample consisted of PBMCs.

The CDR3 corresponds to CASSPNRVREQYF. The DNA sequence is as follows: TGTGCCAGCAGCCCCAACAGGGTTCGGGAGCAGTACTTC. This chain joins TRBV13 to TRBJ2-7, and the D gene may be TRBD1, 6 bases matching. According to the germline V gene (reference sequence), CDR1 reads PRHDT and CDR2 reads FYEKMQ. Spanning cysteine to phenylalanine, the CDR3 consists of 13 amino acids. CDR3 DNA is the only sequence kept; it has 39 bases, read in frame from the first base. A distance of 15 bases separates the germline ends of V and J, which lose 5 bases and 7 bases respectively.